Ten or more counts support the clone carrying this T cell receptor beta chain. This entry is derived from a study of T-cell reconstitution after alpha-beta-depleted transplantation in children. Germline V gives CDR1 MNHEY, CDR2 SVGAGI. The CDR3 runs to 16 residues. V was clipped by 2 bases and J by 2 bases; unmatched bases: 3. The TCRbeta library was prepared with unique molecular identifiers. TCRdb fed the PCR reads into MiXCR, producing one record per CDR3 protein. The sample includes 490,000 or so distinct CDR3 sequences, under 15% of them seen just once. This chain links TRBV6-5 with TRBJ2-7, with 13 nucleotides matching TRBD2. The sequencing used PBMCs from the stem cell graft donor, collected from the stem cell graft. The receptor was isolated from a human donor who donated a stem cell graft to a child with combined immunodeficiency. CDR3 coding DNA: TGTGCCAGCAGTTACCCGACTAGCGGGGGGACCTACGAGCAGTACTTC. It encodes CASSYPTSGGTYEQYF.